The 16 T cell receptor beta chains reported below all come from one sample, sequenced in a study of cytomegalovirus exposure and HLA in healthy donors. Use of 60 Vbeta and 13 Jbeta primers characterized the PCR. Sequencing was performed with immunoSEQ multiplex PCR; in TCRdb, only in-frame clones are kept and a portion is missing. The sample table sets out 65,000 to 95,000 clones. Sequencing used PBMCs. The source of these receptors is a woman in her fifties or sixties in good health and CMV-seronegative.

The chain carries TRBV27 and TRBJ2-7; 12 nucleotides match TRBD2. Germline V gene lookup returns CDR1 MNHEY and CDR2 SMNVEV (reference sequence). V lost 3 bases and J lost 2; bases outside the gene matches: 14. This CDR3 is 19 amino acids long. CDR3 bases: TGTGCCAGCAGTTTCTCTACCCCGGGACTAGCGGGCCTGACCTACGAGCAGTACTTC. Its protein product is CASSFSTPGLAGLTYEQYF.

The chain carries TRBV28 and TRBJ1-1, with a possible D match to TRBD1 (5 bases). V lost 7 bases to trimming and J lost 0 bases, with 12 bases between them. The germline gives CDR1 MDHEN, CDR2 SYDVKM. CDR3 size: 14 residues. DNA for the CDR3: TGTGCCAGCACTCAATGGGGCCTGAACACTGAAGCTTTCTTT. Translation gives CASTQWGLNTEAFF. The whole variable domain, remainder taken from reference TRBV28 and TRBJ1-1, is DVKVTQSSRYLVKRTGEKVFLECVQDMDHENMFWYRQDPGLGLRLIYFSYDVKMKEKGDIPEGYSVSREKKERFSLILESASTNQTSMYLCASTQWGLNTEAFFGQGTRLTVV.

This rearrangement joins TRBV27 to TRBJ2-7; weak D call: TRBD2 (6 bases). Germline CDR1 reads MNHEY; CDR2 reads SMNVEV (reference sequence). The CDR3 contains 14 residues. The V gene lost 5 bases and the J gene lost 2 bases, with 13 bases spanning the gap. The CDR3, as DNA: TGTGCCAGCAGTCGGGGACTCTTAACCTACGAGCAGTACTTC. This gives the protein CASSRGLLTYEQYF.

J is TRBJ1-2 and V is TRBV18, with D possibly TRBD1 on 6 matching bases. The CDR3 contains 14 residues. CDR1 and CDR2 (germline): KGHSH, LQKENI. Trimming removed 3 bases from V and 7 bases from J, with 15 bases in between. Written as DNA, the CDR3 is TGTGCCAGCTCACCGGGCGGGGGGCCGGTTGGCTACACCTTC. Protein sequence: CASSPGGGPVGYTF.

The chain recombines TRBV7-9 with TRBJ2-5; 10 nucleotides line up with TRBD1. Germline V gene sequence: CDR1 SEHNR, CDR2 FQNEAQ (reference sequence). V shed 3 bases and J 4 bases; nucleotides not matched to a gene: 5. The CDR3 contains 15 residues. In nucleotides, the CDR3 is TGTGCCAGCAGCTTCGGGACAGGGGCGGCAGAGACCCAGTACTTC. This gives the protein CASSFGTGAAETQYF. Variable domain in full (rest from reference TRBV7-9 and TRBJ2-5): DTGVSQNPRHKITKRGQNVTFRCDPISEHNRLYWYRQTLGQGPEFLTYFQNEAQLEKSRLLSDRFSAERPKGSFSTLEIQRTEQGDSAMYLCASSFGTGAAETQYFGPGTRLLVL.

This chain uses TRBV6-1 with TRBJ2-3; possibly TRBD2 for D (6 bases). Trimming took 0 bases from V and 9 from J, leaving 19 bases between them. CDR3 size: 16 residues. Germline V gene data show CDR1 as MNHNS and CDR2 as SASEGT. The chain's CDR3 is CASSEAAGRTQITQYF. CDR3 coding DNA: TGTGCCAGCAGTGAAGCGGCGGGGCGGACACAGATAACGCAGTATTTT.

The gene calls are TRBV10-1 and TRBJ2-5, with TRBD2 matching 12 bases. In germline, CDR1 is WNHNN, CDR2 SYGVQD (reference sequence). This CDR3 spans 17 amino acids. The junction had 11 bases not matched to a gene; V was cut back by 7 bases and J by 2 bases. The CDR3 DNA is TGCGCCAGCAAAAAGACTAGCGGGAGCGGGGGACAAGAGACCCAGTACTTC. Translating gives CASKKTSGSGGQETQYF.

This chain uses TRBV7-9 with TRBJ2-5; the match to TRBD2 covers 12 bases. Germline V gene data show CDR1 as SEHNR and CDR2 as FQNEAQ (reference sequence). Trimming at V came to 5 bases and at J to 5 bases, leaving 9 bases not matched to a gene. This CDR3 spans 16 amino acids. In DNA form, the CDR3 reads TGTGCCAGCAGCATTTCTAGCGGGAGGGCCCCGGAGACCCAGTACTTC. It is translated as CASSISSGRAPETQYF.

The rearrangement joins TRBV5-8 to TRBJ2-3, with D maybe TRBD2 (5 bases). CDR1 and CDR2 (germline): SGHTS, YDEGEE. The germline V and J ends were trimmed by 4 bases and 2 bases, with 14 bases remaining between them. This CDR3 spans 15 amino acids. The CDR3 reads CASSPTIGVTDTQYF. The CDR3 DNA reads TGTGCCAGCAGCCCTACAATCGGGGTCACAGATACGCAGTATTTT.

The chain carries TRBV11-2 and TRBJ1-4; D is uncertain. V lost 2 bases, J lost 0 bases, and 4 bases lay in between. CDR1 is SGHAT and CDR2 is FQNNGV in the germline V gene. This CDR3 spans 14 amino acids. CDR3 sequence (DNA): TGTGCCAGCAGCTTACAGGCAACTAATGAAAAACTGTTTTTT. Encoded protein: CASSLQATNEKLFF.

V gene TRBV4-2 combines with J gene TRBJ1-2; maybe TRBD1 (5 bases). The CDR3 sequence is 16 residues long. The V gene lost 3 bases and the J gene lost 4 bases, with 18 bases spanning the gap. The germline V gene has CDR1 LGHNA and CDR2 YNFKEQ. The DNA of the CDR3 is TGTGCCAGCAGCCAGGGGGAGGGCTTTCTTCCCTATGGCTACACCTTC. The encoded protein is CASSQGEGFLPYGYTF.

The CDR3 protein is CASILDRNYGYTF. The DNA of the CDR3 is TGTGCCTCCATTTTAGACAGAAACTATGGCTACACCTTC. The chain couples TRBV6-1 to TRBJ1-2; D may be TRBD1 (5 bases). V lost 11 bases, J lost 2 bases, and 15 bases lay in between. This CDR3 comprises 13 residues. Germline V gene data show CDR1 as MNHNS and CDR2 as SASEGT.

V is TRBV2 and J is TRBJ2-7; 9 bases agree with TRBD1. This CDR3 contains 13 residues. V was clipped by 10 bases and J by 3 bases; unmatched bases: 7. CDR1 is SNHLY, CDR2 FYNNEI, per germline. The CDR3 bases are TGTGCCAACTCGGGACAGGGTCTCTACGAGCAGTACTTC. Translated: CANSGQGLYEQYF.

The chain links TRBV5-1 to TRBJ2-1; 10 nucleotides match TRBD2. CDR1 SGHRS and CDR2 YFSETQ come from the germline V gene. CDR3 size: 16 residues. The trim removed 0 bases at V and 2 bases at J, leaving 2 bases unmatched. The CDR3, as DNA: TGCGCCAGCAGCTTGGGGGGGACTAGCGCCTACAATGAGCAGTTCTTC. Translation gives CASSLGGTSAYNEQFF.

This chain uses TRBV9 with TRBJ2-5; a possible D gene is TRBD2 (5 bases). V shed 4 bases and J shed 5 bases, with 15 bases lying between them. The CDR3 loop spans 14 amino acids. Germline-derived CDR1 and CDR2 are SGDLS and YYNGEE. The CDR3 is CASSPREDEETQYF. The CDR3 DNA reads as TGTGCCAGCAGCCCACGGGAAGACGAGGAGACCCAGTACTTC.

V and J are TRBV7-9 and TRBJ1-4; TRBD1 might be the D (6 bases). The CDR3 is made up of 13 amino acids. CDR1 is SEHNR and CDR2 is FQNEAQ in the germline V gene (reference sequence). V was trimmed by 5 bases and J by 14 bases, leaving 18 bases between them. The CDR3 region is CASSQPTGSNLFF. CDR3 nucleotides: TGTGCCAGCAGCCAACCGACAGGATCTAACCTGTTTTTT.